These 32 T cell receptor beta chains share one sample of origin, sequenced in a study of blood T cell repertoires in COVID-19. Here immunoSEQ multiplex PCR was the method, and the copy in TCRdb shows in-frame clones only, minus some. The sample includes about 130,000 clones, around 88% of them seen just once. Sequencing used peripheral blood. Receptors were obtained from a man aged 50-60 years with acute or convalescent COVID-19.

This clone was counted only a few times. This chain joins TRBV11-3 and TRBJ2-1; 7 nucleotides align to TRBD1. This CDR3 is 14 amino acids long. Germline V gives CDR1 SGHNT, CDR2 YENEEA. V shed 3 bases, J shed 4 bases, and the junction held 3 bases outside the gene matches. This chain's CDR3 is CASSFADRYNEQFF. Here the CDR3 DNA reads TGTGCCAGCAGCTTCGCGGACAGGTACAATGAGCAGTTCTTC.

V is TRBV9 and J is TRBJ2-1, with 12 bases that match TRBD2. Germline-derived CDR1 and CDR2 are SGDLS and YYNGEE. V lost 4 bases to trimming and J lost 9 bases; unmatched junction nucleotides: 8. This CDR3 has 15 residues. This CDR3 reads CASSLGASGRGEQFF. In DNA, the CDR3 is TGTGCCAGCAGCCTAGGGGCTAGCGGGAGGGGTGAGCAGTTCTTC.

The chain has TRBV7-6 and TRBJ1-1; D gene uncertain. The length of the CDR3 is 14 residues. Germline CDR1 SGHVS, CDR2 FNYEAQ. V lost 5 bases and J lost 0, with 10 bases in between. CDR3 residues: CASSPTELNTEAFF. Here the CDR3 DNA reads TGTGCCAGCAGCCCTACTGAACTGAACACTGAAGCTTTCTTT.

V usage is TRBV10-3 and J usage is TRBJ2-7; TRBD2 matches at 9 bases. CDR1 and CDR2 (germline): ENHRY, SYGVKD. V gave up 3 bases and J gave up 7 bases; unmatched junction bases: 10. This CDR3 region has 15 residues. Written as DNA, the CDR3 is TGTGCCATCAGTGAAGGCGGGAGGGCCCCAGAAGAGCAGTACTTC. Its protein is CAISEGGRAPEEQYF.

CDR3 sequence (DNA): TGTGCCAGCAGCTTTAACAGGGGGAACTATGGCTACACCTTC. Its protein is CASSFNRGNYGYTF. The V and J genes are TRBV7-2 and TRBJ1-2; 8 bases are a match to TRBD1. The CDR3 extends over 14 amino acids. With V trimmed by 3 bases and J by 2 bases, 2 bases remained unmatched. Germline V gene lookup returns CDR1 SGHTA and CDR2 FQGNSA.

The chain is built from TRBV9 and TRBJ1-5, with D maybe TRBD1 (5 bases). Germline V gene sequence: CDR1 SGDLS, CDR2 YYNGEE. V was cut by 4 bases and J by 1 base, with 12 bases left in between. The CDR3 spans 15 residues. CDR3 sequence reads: CASSPAGVSNQPQHF. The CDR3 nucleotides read TGTGCCAGCAGCCCGGCGGGGGTGAGCAATCAGCCCCAGCATTTT.

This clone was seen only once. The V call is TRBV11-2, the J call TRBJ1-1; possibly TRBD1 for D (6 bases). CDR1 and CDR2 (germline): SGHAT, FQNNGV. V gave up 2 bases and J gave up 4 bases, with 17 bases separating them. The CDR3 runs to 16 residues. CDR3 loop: CASSLRQAYVPTEAFF. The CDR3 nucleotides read TGTGCCAGCAGCTTAAGACAGGCTTACGTCCCCACTGAAGCTTTCTTT. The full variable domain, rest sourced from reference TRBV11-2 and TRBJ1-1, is EAGVAQSPRYKIIEKRQSVAFWCNPISGHATLYWYQQILGQGPKLLIQFQNNGVVDDSQLPKDRFSAERLKGVDSTLKIQPAKLEDSAVYLCASSLRQAYVPTEAFFGQGTRLTVV.

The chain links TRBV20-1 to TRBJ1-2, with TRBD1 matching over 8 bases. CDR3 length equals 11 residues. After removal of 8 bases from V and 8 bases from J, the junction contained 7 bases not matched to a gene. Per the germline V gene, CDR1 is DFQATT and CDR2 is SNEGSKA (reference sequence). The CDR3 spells CSLYRGKGYTF. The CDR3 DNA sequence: TGCAGTTTGTACAGGGGGAAAGGCTACACCTTC.

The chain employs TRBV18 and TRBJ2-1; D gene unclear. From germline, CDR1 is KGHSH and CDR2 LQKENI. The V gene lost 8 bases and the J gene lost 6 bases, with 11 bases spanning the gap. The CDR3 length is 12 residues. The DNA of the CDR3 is TGTGCCAGCCGACAAAGCCCCAATGAGCAGTTCTTC. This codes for CASRQSPNEQFF.

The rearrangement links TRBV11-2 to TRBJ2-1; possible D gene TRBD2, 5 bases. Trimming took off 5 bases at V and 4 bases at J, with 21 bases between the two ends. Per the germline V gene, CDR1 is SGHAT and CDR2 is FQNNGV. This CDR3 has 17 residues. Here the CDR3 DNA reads TGTGCCAGCAGCCCTTTTTTGACGAAGAGGGTTTACAATGAGCAGTTCTTC. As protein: CASSPFLTKRVYNEQFF.

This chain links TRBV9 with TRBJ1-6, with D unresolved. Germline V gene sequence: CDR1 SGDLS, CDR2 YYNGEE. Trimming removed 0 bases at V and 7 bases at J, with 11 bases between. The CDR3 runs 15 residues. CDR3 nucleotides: TGTGCCAGCAGCGTAGATGTGGGCAGGAATTCACCCCTCCACTTT. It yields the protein CASSVDVGRNSPLHF. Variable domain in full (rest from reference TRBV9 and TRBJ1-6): DSGVTQTPKHLITATGQRVTLRCSPRSGDLSVYWYQQSLDQGLQFLIQYYNGEERAKGNILERFSAQQFPDLHSELNLSSLELGDSALYFCASSVDVGRNSPLHFGNGTRLTVT.

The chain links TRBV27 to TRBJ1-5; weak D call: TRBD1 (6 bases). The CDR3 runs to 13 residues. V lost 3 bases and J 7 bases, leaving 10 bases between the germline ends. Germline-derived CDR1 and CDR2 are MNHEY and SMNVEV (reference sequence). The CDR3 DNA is TGTGCCAGCAGTTTTTTAGGGGGACAGCCCCAGCATTTT. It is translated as CASSFLGGQPQHF.

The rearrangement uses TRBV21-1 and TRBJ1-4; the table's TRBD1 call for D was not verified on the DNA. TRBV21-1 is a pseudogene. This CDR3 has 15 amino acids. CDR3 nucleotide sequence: TGTGCCAGCACCTCCCCGGGACAGGGGGAGGAAAAACTGTTTTTT. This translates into CASTSPGQGEEKLFF.

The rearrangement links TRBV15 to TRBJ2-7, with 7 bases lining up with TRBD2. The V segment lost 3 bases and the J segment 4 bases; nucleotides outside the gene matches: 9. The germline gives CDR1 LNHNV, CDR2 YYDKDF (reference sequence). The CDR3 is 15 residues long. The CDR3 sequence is CATSRGLGGSYEQYF. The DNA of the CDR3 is TGTGCCACCAGCAGGGGACTGGGCGGGAGTTACGAGCAGTACTTC.

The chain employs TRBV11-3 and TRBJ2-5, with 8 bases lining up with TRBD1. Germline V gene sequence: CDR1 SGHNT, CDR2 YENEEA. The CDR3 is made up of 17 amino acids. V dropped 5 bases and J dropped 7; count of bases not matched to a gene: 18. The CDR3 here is CASSDQGAGGEEGTQYF. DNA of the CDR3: TGTGCCAGCAGCGACCAGGGAGCAGGGGGCGAGGAAGGGACCCAGTACTTC.

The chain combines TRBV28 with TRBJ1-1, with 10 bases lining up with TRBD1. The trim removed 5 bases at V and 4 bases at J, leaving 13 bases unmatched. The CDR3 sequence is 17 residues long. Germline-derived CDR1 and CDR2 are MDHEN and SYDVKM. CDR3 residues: CASSPSGGTGEGTEAFF. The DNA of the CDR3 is TGTGCCAGCAGTCCTTCCGGTGGGACAGGGGAAGGCACTGAAGCTTTCTTT.

As DNA, the CDR3 is TGTGCCAGCAGCTTGGGGGCACAGGGGGCGGAAGGCTACACCTTC. Protein sequence: CASSLGAQGAEGYTF. The chain combines TRBV5-4 with TRBJ1-2; 9 nucleotides match TRBD1. The germline CDR1 and CDR2 sequences are SGHNT and YYREEE (reference sequence). CDR3 length: 15 amino acids. The V gene end was trimmed by 0 bases and the J gene end by 8 bases; junction bases not matched to a gene: 8.

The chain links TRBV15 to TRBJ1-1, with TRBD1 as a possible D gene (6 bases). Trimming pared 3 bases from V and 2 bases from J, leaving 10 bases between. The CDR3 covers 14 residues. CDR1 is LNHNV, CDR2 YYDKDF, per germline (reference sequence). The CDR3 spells CATSRDSLNTEAFF. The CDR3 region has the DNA TGTGCCACCAGCAGGGACAGCCTTAACACTGAAGCTTTCTTT.

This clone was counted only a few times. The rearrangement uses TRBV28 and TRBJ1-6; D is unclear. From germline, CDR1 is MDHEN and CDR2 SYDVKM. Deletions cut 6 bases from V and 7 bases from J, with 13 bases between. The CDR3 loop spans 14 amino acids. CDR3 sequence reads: CASSLGSNNSPLHF. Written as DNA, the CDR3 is TGTGCCAGCAGCCTAGGATCAAACAATTCACCCCTCCACTTT.

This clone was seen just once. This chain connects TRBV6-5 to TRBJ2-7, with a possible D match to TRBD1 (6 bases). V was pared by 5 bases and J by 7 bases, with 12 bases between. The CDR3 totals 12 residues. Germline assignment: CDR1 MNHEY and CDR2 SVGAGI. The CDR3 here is CASSPTGREQYF. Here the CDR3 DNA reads TGTGCCAGCAGTCCTACAGGGCGTGAGCAGTACTTC.

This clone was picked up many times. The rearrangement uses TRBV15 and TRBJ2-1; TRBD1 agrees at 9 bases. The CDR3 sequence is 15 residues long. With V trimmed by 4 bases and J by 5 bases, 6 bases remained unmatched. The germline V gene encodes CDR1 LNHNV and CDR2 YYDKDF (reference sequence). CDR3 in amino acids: CATSTPGQGHNEQFF. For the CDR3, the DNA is TGTGCCACCAGCACCCCGGGACAGGGTCACAATGAGCAGTTCTTC.

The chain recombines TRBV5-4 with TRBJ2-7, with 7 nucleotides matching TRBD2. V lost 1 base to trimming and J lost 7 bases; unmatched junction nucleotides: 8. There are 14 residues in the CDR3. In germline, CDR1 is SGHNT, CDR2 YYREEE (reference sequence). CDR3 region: CASSLNVTGREQYF. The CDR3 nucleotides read TGTGCCAGCAGCTTGAATGTGACCGGGAGGGAGCAGTACTTC.

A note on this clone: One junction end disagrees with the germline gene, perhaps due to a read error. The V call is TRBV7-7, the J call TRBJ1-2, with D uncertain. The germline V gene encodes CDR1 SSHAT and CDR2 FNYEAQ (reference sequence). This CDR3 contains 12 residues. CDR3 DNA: TGTGCTAGCAGCCCAATTGGAGGATACTACACCTTC. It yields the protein CASSPIGGYYTF.

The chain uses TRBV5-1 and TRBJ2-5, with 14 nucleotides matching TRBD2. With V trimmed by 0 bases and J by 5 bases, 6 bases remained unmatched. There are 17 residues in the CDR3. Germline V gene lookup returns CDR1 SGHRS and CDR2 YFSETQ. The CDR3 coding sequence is TGCGCCAGCAGCTTGGGGGGGACTAGCGGGAGTTACGAGACCCAGTACTTC. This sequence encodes CASSLGGTSGSYETQYF. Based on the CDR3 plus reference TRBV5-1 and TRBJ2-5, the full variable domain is KAGVTQTPRYLIKTRGQQVTLSCSPISGHRSVSWYQQTPGQGLQFLFEYFSETQRNKGNFPGRFSGRQFSNSRSEMNVSTLELGDSALYLCASSLGGTSGSYETQYFGPGTRLLVL.

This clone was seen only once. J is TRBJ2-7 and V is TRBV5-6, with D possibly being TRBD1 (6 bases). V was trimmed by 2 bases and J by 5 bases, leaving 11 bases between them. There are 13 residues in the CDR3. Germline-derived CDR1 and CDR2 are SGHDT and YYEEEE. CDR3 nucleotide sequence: TGTGCCAGCAGCTTCGAGACAGGAGACGAGCAGTACTTC. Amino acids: CASSFETGDEQYF.

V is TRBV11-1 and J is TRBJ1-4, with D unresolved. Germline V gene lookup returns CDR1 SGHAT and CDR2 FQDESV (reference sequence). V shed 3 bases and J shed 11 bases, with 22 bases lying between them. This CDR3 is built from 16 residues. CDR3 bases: TGTGCCAGCAGCTTGAGGCCTTCCGACCCAGCCGGGAAACTGTTTTTT. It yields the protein CASSLRPSDPAGKLFF. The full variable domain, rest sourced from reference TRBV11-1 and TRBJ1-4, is EAEVAQSPRYKITEKSQAVAFWCDPISGHATLYWYRQILGQGPELLVQFQDESVVDDSQLPKDRFSAERLKGVDSTLKIQPAELGDSAMYLCASSLRPSDPAGKLFFGSGTQLSVL.

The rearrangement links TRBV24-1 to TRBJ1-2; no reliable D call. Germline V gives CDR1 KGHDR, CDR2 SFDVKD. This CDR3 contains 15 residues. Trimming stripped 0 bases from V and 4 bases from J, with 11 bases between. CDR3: CATSDLRREAYGYTF. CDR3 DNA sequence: TGTGCCACCAGTGATTTGAGAAGGGAGGCCTATGGCTACACCTTC.

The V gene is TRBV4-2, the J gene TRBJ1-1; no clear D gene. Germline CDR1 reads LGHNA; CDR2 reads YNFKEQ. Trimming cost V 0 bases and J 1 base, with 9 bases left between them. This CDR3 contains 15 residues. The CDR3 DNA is TGTGCCAGCAGCCAAGAGGAGAAACAGAACACTGAAGCTTTCTTT. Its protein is CASSQEEKQNTEAFF.

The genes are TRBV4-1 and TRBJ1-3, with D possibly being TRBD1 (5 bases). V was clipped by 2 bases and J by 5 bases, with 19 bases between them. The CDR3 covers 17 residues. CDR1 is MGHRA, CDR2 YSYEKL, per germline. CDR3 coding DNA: TGCGCCAGCAGCCAACCTTGGACAAGACAAACAAGAAACACCATATATTTT. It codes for CASSQPWTRQTRNTIYF.

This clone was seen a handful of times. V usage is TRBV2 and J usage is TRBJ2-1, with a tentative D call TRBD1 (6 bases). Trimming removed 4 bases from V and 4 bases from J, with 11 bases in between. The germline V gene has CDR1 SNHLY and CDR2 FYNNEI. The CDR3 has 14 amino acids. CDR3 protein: CASSGVRGYNEQFF. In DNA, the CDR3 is TGTGCCAGCAGTGGGGTTAGGGGGTACAATGAGCAGTTCTTC.

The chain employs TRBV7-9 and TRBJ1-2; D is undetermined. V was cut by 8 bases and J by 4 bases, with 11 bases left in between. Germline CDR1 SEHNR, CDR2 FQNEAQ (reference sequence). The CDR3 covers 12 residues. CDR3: CASGLVSYGYTF. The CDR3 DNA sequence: TGTGCCAGCGGGTTGGTCAGCTATGGCTACACCTTC.

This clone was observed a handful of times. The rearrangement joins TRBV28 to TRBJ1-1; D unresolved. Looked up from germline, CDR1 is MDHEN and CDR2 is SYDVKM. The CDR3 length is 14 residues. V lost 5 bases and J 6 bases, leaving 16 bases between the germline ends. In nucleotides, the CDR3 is TGTGCCAGCAGTACCCCGAGCGGGAGGGCTGAAGCTTTCTTT. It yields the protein CASSTPSGRAEAFF.